This TCR beta chain is drawn from a study of T cell repertoires in cytomegalovirus infection. TCRdb re-called the reads through MiXCR, storing one row per CDR3 protein. The sample has 140,000 to 150,000 distinct CDR3 sequences, over 25% seen once. A few counts support this clonotype. Its target is unknown. V was pared by 5 bases and J by 3 bases, with 10 bases of the junction left unmatched. From germline, CDR1 is SNHLY and CDR2 FYNNEI. The CDR3 consists of 16 residues. This chain links TRBV2 with TRBJ1-2, with 9 nucleotides matching TRBD1. The sequencing here drew on CD8+ T cells from cultured PBMCs, taken from culture after CMV antigen stimulation. The TCR sequence derives from a human donor in good health (CMV status not recorded). Some clones in this sample may be carry-over from other donors' samples. The CDR3 DNA follows: TGTGCCAGCAGTCTGAGGACAGGGGCCCCATACTATGGCTACACCTTC. It specifies CASSLRTGAPYYGYTF.